One and the same sample provided the 8 T cell receptor beta chains below, sequenced in a study of T-cell memory formation after mild COVID-19. From the 5' RACE reads, TCRdb called clonotypes with MiXCR, one entry per CDR3 protein. This table holds 140,000 to 150,000 distinct CDR3 sequences, 15% to 20% found once. Sequencing used PBMCs or a T cell subset sorted from them (not recorded which). The receptors originated from an adult woman who had mild COVID-19 (a few samples of this study predate the infection). Cell type and time point are not known.

This clonotype was observed a handful of times. This chain uses TRBV5-1 with TRBJ2-7; 9 positions match TRBD2. Germline-derived CDR1 and CDR2 are SGHRS and YFSETQ. The CDR3 sequence is 15 residues long. The V segment lost 4 bases and the J segment 1 base; nucleotides outside the gene matches: 6. CDR3 DNA sequence: TGCGCCAGCAGCCCTAGCGGGGTCCTTTCCTACGAGCAGTACTTC. This translates into CASSPSGVLSYEQYF.

This clonotype turned up a few times. The genes are TRBV6-5 and TRBJ1-1; D remains ambiguous. The CDR3 spans 14 residues. CDR1 and CDR2 from the germline V gene are MNHEY and SVGAGI. V lost 0 bases and J 1 base, leaving 6 bases between the germline ends. CDR3 in amino acids: CASSYSQPNTEAFF. The CDR3 DNA is TGTGCCAGCAGTTACTCGCAACCGAACACTGAAGCTTTCTTT.

The genes are TRBV27 and TRBJ1-1; the match to TRBD1 covers 10 bases. Losses at the gene ends were 6 bases for V and 5 bases for J; bases not matched to a gene: 6. The length of the CDR3 is 14 residues. The germline V gene has CDR1 MNHEY and CDR2 SMNVEV (reference sequence). The CDR3 nucleotides are TGTGCCAGCAGCCTGGACAGGGGGGGAACTGAAGCTTTCTTT. The encoded protein is CASSLDRGGTEAFF.

This clonotype has just a few counts. The DNA of the CDR3 is TGTGCCAGCAGCCAAGATTCCGGGAGCTCCTACAATGAGCAGTTCTTC. This codes for CASSQDSGSSYNEQFF. The rearrangement uses TRBV3-1 and TRBJ2-1; possibly TRBD2 for D (6 bases). The CDR3 has 16 amino acids. The germline gives CDR1 LGHDT, CDR2 YNNKEL (reference sequence). V was cut by 0 bases and J by 0 bases, with 9 bases left in between.

The CDR3 sequence: CASSLEPGNNQPQHF. The DNA for the CDR3 is TGTGCCAGCAGCTTAGAGCCGGGAAACAATCAGCCCCAGCATTTT. This sequence joins TRBV7-2 and TRBJ1-5; D is unclear. The CDR3 covers 15 residues. CDR1 and CDR2 (germline): SGHTA, FQGNSA. Between the trimmed V and J ends, which lost 1 base and 3 bases, there was a span of 10 bases.

In regard to this clonotype: Mismatch with germline at one junction end may stem from a read error. The V and J genes are TRBV6-5 and TRBJ2-7; TRBD1 aligns across 7 bases. Germline CDR1 is MNHEY and CDR2 is SVGAGI. CDR3 size: 11 residues. Here the CDR3 reads CASSYRGTVEF. DNA of the CDR3: TGTGCCAGCAGTTACCGAGGGACAGTGGAGTTC.

This clonotype was counted a few times. The chain is built from TRBV5-1 and TRBJ2-7; possible D gene TRBD2, 7 bases. Germline V gene lookup returns CDR1 SGHRS and CDR2 YFSETQ. The CDR3 is 13 residues long. Trimming removed 4 bases at V and 5 bases at J, with 13 bases between. DNA of the CDR3: TGCGCCAGCAGCGGGAGGGGGTTCGACGAGCAGTACTTC. Translated: CASSGRGFDEQYF.

This clonotype was seen a handful of times. The CDR3 protein is CSVDTGRRKNIQYF. The CDR3 DNA follows: TGCAGTGTGGATACGGGAAGGAGGAAAAACATTCAGTACTTC. The chain links TRBV20-1 to TRBJ2-4; a possible D gene is TRBD2 (5 bases). This CDR3 contains 14 residues. Germline V gene lookup returns CDR1 DFQATT and CDR2 SNEGSKA (reference sequence). The ends were cut back, 7 bases at V and 4 bases at J, with 17 bases in the middle.